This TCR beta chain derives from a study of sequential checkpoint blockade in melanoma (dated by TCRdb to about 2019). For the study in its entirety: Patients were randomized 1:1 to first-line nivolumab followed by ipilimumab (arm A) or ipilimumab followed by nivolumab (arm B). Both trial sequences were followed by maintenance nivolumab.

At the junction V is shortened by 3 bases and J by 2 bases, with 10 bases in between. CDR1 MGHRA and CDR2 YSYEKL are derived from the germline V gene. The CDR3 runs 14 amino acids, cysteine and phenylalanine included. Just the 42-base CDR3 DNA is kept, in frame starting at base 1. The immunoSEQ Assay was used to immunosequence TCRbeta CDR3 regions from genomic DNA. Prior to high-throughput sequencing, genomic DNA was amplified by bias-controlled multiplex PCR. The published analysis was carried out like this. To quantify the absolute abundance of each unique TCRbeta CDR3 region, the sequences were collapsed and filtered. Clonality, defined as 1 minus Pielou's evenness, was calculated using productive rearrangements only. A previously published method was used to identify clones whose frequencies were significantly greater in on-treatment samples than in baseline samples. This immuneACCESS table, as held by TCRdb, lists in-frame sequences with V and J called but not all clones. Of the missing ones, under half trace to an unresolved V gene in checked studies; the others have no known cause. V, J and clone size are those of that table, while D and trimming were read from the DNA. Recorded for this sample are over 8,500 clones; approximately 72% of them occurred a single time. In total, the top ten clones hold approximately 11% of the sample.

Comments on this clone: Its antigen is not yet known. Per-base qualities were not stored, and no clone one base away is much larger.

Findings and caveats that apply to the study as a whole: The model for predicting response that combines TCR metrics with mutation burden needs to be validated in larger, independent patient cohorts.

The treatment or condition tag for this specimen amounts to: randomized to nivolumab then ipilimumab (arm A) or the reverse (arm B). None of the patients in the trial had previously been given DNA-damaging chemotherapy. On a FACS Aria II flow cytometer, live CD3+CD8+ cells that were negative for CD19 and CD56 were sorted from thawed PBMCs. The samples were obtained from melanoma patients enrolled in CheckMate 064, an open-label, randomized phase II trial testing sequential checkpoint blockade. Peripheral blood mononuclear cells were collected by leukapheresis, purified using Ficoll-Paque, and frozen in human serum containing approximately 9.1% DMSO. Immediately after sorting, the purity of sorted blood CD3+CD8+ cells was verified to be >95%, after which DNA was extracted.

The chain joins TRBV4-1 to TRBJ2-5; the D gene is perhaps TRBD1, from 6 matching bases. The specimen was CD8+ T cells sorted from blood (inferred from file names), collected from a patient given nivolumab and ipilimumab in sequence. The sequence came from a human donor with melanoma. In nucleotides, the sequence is TGCGCCAGCAGCCACGGACAGAGACAAGAGACCCAGTACTTC. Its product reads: CASSHGQRQETQYF.